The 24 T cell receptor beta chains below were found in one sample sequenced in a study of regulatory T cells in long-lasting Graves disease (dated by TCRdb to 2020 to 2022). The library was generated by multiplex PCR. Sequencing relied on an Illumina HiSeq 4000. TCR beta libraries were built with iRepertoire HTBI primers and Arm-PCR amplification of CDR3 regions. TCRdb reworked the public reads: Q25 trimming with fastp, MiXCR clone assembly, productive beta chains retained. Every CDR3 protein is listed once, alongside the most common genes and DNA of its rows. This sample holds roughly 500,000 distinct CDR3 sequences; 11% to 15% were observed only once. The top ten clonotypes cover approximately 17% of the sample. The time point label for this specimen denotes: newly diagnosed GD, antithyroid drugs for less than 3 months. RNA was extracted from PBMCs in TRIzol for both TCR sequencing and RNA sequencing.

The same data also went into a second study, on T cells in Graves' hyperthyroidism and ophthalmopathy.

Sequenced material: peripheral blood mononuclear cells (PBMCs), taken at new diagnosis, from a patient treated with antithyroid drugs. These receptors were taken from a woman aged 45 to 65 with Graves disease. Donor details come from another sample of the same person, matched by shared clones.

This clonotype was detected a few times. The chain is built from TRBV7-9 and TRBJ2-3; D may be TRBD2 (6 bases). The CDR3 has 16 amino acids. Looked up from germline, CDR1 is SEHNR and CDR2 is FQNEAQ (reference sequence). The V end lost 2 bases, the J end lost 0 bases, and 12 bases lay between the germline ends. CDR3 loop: CASSLLGGTSTDTQYF. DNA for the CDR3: TGTGCCAGCAGCTTACTGGGCGGGACTAGCACAGATACGCAGTATTTT.

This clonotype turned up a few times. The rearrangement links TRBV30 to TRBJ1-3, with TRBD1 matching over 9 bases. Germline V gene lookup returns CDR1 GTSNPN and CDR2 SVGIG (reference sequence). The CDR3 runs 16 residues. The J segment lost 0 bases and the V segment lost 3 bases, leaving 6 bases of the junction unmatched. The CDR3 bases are TGTGCCTGGAGCACCACGACAGGGGGCTCTGGAAACACCATATATTTT. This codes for CAWSTTTGGSGNTIYF.

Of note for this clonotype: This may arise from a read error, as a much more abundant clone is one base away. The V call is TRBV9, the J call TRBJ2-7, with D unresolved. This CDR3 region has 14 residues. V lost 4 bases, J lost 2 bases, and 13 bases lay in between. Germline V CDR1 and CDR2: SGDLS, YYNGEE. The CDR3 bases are TGTGCCAGCAGCTCACGGACCCACACCTACGAGCAGTACTTC. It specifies CASSSRTHTYEQYF.

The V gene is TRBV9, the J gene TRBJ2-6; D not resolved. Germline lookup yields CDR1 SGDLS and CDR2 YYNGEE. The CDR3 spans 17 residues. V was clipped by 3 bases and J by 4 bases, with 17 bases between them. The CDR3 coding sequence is TGTGCCAGCAGCGGGAAGTTGTGGGCAACAGGGGCCAACGTCCTGACTTTC. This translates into CASSGKLWATGANVLTF.

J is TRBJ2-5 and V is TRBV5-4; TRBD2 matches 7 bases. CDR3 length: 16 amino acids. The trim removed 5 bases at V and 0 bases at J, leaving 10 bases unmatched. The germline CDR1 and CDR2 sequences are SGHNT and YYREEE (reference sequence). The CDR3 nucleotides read TGTGCCAGCAGGAGAGGGCGGGGAGGGTACCAAGAGACCCAGTACTTC. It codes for CASRRGRGGYQETQYF.

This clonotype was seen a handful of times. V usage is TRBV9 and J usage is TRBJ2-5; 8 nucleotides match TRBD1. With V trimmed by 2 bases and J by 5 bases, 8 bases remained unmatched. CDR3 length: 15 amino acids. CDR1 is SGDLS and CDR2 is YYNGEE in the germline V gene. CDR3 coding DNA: TGTGCCAGCAGCGTCCGTGGACAGGGCGCCGAGACCCAGTACTTC. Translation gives CASSVRGQGAETQYF.

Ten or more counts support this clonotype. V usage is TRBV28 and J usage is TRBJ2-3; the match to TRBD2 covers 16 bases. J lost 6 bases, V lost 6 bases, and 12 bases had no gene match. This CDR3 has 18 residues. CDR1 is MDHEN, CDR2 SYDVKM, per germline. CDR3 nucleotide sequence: TGTGCCAGCAGCTTCGGGACTAGCGGGAGGGCGGAGTGGGATACGCAGTATTTT. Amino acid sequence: CASSFGTSGRAEWDTQYF.

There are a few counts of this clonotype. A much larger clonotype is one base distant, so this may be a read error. The CDR3, as DNA: TGTGCCAGCAGGCCTGGGGGAGTCAATGAGCAGTTCTTC. This codes for CASRPGGVNEQFF. The chain employs TRBV28 and TRBJ2-1; possibly TRBD1 or TRBD2 for D (5 bases each). The CDR3 spans 13 residues. Trimming took off 6 bases at V and 6 bases at J, with 12 bases between the two ends. Germline CDR1 is MDHEN and CDR2 is SYDVKM.

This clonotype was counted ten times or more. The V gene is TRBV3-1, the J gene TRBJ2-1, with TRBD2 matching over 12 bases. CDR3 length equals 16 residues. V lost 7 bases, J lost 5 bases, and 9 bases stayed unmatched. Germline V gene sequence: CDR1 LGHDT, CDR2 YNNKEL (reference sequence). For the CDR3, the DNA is TGTGCCAGCACCCCTAGGACTAGCGGGACTGACAATGAGCAGTTCTTC. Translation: CASTPRTSGTDNEQFF.

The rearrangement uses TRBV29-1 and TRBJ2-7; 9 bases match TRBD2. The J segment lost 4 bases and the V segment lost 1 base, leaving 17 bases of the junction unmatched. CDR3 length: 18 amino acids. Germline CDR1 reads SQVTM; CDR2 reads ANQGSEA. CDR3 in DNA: TGCAGCGTTGAAGGGGCAACTAGCGGGTCTTCTGGGAGATACGAGCAGTACTTC. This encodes CSVEGATSGSSGRYEQYF.

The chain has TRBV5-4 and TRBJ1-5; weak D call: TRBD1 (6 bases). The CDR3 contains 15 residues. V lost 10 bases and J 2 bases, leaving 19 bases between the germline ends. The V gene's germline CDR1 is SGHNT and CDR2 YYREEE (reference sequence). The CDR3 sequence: CAFQLDSSGNQPQHF. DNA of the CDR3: TGTGCCTTTCAGTTGGACAGTTCGGGCAATCAGCCCCAGCATTTT.

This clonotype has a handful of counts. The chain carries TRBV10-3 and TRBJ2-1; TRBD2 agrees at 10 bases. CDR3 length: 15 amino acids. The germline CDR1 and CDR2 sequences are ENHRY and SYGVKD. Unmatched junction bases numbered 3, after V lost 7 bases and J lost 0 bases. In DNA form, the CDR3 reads TGTGCCATCAAGTCTAGCGGGAGCTCCTACAATGAGCAGTTCTTC. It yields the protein CAIKSSGSSYNEQFF.

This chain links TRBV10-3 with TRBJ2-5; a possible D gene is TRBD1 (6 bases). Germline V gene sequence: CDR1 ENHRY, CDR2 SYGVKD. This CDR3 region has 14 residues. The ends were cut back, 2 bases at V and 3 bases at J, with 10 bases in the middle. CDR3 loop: CAISELGHKETQYF. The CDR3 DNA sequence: TGTGCCATCAGTGAGCTGGGACACAAAGAGACCCAGTACTTC.

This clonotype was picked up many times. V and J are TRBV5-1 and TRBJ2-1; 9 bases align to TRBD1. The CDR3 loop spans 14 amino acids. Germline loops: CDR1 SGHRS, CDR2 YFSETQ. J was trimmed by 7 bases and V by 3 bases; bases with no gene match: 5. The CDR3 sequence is CASSWGTGLNEQFF. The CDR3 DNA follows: TGCGCCAGCAGCTGGGGGACAGGGCTTAATGAGCAGTTCTTC.

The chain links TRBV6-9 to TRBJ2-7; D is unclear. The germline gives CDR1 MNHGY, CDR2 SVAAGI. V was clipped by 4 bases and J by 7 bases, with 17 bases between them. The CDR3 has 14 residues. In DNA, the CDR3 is TGTGCCAGCAGTTTAGGGCAGGCCATCGGGGAGCAGTACTTC. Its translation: CASSLGQAIGEQYF.

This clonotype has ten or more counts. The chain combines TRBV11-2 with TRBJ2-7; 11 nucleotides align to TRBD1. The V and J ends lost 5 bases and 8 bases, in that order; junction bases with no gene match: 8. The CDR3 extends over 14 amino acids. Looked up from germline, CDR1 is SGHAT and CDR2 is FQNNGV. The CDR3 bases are TGTGCCAGCAGCCCGGGACAGGGGGAGAATAAGCAGTACTTC. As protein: CASSPGQGENKQYF.

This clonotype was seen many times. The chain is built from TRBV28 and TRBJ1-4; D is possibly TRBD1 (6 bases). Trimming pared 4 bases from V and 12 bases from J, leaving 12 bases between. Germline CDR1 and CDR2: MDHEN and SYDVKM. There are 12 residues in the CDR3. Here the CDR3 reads CASSSGGGQLFF. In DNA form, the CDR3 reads TGTGCCAGCAGTTCTGGGGGCGGCCAACTGTTTTTT.

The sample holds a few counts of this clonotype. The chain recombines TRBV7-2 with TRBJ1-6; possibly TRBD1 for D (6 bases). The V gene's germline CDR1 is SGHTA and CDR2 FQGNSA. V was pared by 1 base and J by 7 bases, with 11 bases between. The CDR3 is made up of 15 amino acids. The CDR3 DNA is TGTGCCAGCAGCTTAGAACAGGGCGGGAATTCACCCCTCCACTTT. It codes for CASSLEQGGNSPLHF.

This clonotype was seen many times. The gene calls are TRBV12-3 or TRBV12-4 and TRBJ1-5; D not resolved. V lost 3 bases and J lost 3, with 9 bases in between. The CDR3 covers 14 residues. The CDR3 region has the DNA TGTGCCAGCAGTTTGGAGCCCTACAATCAGCCCCAGCATTTT. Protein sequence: CASSLEPYNQPQHF.

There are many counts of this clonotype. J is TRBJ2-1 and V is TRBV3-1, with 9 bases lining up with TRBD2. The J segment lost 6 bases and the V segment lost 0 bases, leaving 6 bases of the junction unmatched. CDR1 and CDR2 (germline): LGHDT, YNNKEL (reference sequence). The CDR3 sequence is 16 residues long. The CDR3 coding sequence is TGTGCCAGCAGCCAAGAGGGCGGGAGGGCCCGCAATGAGCAGTTCTTC. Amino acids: CASSQEGGRARNEQFF.

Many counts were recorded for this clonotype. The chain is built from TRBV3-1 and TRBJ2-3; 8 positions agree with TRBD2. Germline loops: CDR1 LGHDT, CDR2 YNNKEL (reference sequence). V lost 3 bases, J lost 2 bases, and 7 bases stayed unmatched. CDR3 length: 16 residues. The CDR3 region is CASSQATSGLTDTQYF. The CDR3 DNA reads TGTGCCAGCAGCCAGGCAACTAGCGGCCTCACAGATACGCAGTATTTT.

CDR3 sequence: CASKAGTGALLEQFF. DNA of the CDR3: TGTGCCAGTAAAGCCGGGACAGGGGCTCTTCTTGAGCAGTTCTTC. The chain carries TRBV19 and TRBJ2-1, with TRBD1 matching 10 bases. Trimming cost V 7 bases and J 9 bases; bases outside gene matches: 12. CDR1 is LNHDA, CDR2 SQIVND, per germline (reference sequence). This CDR3 has 15 residues. Based on the CDR3 plus reference TRBV19 and TRBJ2-1, the full variable domain is DGGITQSPKYLFRKEGQNVTLSCEQNLNHDAMYWYRQDPGQGLRLIYYSQIVNDFQKGDIAEGYSVSREKKESFPLTVTSAQKNPTAFYLCASKAGTGALLEQFFGPGTRLTVL.

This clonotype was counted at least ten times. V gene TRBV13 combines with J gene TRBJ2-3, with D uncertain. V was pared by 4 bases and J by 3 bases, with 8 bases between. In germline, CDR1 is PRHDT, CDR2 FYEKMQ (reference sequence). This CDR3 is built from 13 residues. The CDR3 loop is CASSSLWTDTQYF. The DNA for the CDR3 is TGTGCCAGCAGCTCACTTTGGACAGATACGCAGTATTTT.

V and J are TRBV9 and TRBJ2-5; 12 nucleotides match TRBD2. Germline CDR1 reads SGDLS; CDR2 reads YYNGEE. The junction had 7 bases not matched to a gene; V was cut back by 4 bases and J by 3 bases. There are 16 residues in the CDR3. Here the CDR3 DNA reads TGTGCCAGCAGCACCGGGACTAGCGGGTCCAAAGAGACCCAGTACTTC. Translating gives CASSTGTSGSKETQYF.